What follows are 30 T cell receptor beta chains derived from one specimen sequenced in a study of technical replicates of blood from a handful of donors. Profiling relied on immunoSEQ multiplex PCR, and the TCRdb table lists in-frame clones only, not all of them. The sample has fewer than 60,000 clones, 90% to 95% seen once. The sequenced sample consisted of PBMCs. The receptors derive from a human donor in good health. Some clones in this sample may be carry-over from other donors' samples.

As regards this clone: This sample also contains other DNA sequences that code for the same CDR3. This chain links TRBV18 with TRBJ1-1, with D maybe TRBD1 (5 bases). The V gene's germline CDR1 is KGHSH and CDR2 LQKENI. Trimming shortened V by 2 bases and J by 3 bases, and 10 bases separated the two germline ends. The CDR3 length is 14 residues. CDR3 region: CASSPRLGDTEAFF. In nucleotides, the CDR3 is TGTGCCAGCTCACCAAGGTTAGGGGACACTGAAGCTTTCTTT.

CDR3 in DNA: TGCGCCAGCAGCTTGGGGACTAGCGGGCTAGAGACCCAGTACTTC. Protein: CASSLGTSGLETQYF. The gene calls are TRBV5-1 and TRBJ2-5; 11 bases are shared with TRBD2. Germline values: CDR1 SGHRS, CDR2 YFSETQ. The CDR3 consists of 15 residues. The ends lost 0 bases at V and 4 bases at J; junction bases unmatched: 2.

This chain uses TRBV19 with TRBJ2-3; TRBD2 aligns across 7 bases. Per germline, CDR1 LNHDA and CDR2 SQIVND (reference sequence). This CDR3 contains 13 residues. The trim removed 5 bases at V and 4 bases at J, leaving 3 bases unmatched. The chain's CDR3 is CASSRGVSDTQYF. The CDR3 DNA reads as TGTGCCAGTAGTCGGGGGGTCTCAGATACGCAGTATTTT.

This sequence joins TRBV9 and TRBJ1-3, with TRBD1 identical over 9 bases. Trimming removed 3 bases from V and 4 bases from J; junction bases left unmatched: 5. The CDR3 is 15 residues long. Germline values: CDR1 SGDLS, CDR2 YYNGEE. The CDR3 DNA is TGTGCCAGCAGCGGCTACAGGGGGCAGGGAAACACCATATATTTT. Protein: CASSGYRGQGNTIYF.

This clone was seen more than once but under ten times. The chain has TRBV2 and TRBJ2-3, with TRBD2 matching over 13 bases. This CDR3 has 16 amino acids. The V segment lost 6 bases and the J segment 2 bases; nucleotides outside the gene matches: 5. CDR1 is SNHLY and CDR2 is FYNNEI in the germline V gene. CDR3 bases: TGTGCCAGCAGAGACGGGACTAGCGGGGTCACAGATACGCAGTATTTT. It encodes CASRDGTSGVTDTQYF.

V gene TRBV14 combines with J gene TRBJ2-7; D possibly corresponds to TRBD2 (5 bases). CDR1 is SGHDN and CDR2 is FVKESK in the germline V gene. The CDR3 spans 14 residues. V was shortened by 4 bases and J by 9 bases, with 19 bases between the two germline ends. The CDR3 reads CASSPRVGLGGQYF. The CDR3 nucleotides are TGTGCCAGCAGCCCTAGAGTGGGCCTCGGAGGGCAGTACTTC.

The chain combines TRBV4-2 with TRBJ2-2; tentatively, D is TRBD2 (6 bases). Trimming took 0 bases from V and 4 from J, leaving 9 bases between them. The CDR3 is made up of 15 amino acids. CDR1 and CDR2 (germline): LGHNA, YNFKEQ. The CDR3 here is CASSQDHGSTGELFF. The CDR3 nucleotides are TGTGCCAGCAGCCAAGATCACGGGAGCACCGGGGAGCTGTTTTTT.

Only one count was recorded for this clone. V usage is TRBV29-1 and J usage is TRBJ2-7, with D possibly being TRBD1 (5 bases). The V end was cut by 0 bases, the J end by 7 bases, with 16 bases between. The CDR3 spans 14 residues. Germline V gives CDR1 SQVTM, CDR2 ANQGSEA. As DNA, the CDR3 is TGCAGCGTTGAAGACTCCCGACAGTATGGGGAGCAGTACTTC. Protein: CSVEDSRQYGEQYF.

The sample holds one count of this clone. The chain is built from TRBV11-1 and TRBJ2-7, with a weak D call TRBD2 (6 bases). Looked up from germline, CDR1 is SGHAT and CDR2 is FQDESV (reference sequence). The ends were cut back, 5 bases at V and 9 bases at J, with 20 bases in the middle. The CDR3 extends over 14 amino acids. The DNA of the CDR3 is TGTGCCAGCAGCGACTTCCAGACGGGAGATCGGCAGTACTTC. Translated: CASSDFQTGDRQYF.

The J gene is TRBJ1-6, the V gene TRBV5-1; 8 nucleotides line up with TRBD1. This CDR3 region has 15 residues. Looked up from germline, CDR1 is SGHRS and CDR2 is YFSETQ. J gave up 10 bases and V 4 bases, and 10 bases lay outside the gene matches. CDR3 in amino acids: CASSEMGQVESPLHF. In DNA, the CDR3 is TGCGCCAGCAGCGAAATGGGACAGGTGGAGTCACCCCTCCACTTT.

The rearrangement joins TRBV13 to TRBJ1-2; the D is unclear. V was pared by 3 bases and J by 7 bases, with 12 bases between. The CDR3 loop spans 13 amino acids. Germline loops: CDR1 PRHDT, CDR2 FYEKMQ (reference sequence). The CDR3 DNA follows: TGTGCCAGCAGCTTCCAGGTCCGAACTGGCTACACCTTC. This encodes CASSFQVRTGYTF.

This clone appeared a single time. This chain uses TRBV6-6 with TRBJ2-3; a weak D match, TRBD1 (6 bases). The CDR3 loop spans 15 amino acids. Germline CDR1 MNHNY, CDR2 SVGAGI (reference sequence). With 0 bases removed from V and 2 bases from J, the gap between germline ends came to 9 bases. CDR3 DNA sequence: TGTGCCAGCAGTTACTCGGGACAAAACACAGATACGCAGTATTTT. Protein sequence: CASSYSGQNTDTQYF.

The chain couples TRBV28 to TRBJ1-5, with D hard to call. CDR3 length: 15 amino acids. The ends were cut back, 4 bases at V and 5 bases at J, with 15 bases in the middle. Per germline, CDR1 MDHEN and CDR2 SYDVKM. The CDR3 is CASSSPGSGYQPQHF. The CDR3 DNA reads TGTGCCAGCAGTTCCCCCGGGTCGGGTTATCAGCCCCAGCATTTT.

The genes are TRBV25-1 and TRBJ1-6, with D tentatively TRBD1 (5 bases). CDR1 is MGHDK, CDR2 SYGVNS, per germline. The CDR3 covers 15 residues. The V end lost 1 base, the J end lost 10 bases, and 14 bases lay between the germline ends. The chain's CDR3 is CASSELGQGFSPLHF. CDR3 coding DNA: TGTGCCAGCAGTGAATTAGGGCAGGGATTCTCACCCCTCCACTTT.

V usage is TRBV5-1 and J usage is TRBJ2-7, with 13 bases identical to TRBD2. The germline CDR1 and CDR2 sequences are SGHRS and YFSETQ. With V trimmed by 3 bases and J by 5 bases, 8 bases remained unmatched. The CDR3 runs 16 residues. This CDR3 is CASSSTSGGTFHEQYF. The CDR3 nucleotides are TGCGCCAGCAGCTCGACTAGCGGGGGGACCTTTCACGAGCAGTACTTC.

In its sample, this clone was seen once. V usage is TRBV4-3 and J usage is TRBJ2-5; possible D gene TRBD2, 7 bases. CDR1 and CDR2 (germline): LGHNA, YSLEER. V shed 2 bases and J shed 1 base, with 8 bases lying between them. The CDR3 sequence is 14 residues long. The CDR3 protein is CASSQRGGQETQYF. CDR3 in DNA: TGCGCCAGCAGCCAAAGGGGGGGCCAAGAGACCCAGTACTTC.

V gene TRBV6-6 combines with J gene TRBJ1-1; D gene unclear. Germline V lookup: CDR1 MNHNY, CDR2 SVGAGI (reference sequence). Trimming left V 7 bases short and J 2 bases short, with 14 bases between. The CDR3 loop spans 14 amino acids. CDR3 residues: CASTRTGGNTEAFF. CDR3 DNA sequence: TGTGCCAGCACGAGGACGGGAGGAAACACTGAAGCTTTCTTT.

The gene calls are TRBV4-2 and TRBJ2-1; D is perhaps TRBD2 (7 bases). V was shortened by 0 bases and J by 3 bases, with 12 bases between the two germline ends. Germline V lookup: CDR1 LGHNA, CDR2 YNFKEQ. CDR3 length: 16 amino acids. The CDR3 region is CASSQDGGGLYNEQFF. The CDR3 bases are TGTGCCAGCAGCCAAGACGGCGGGGGCCTCTACAATGAGCAGTTCTTC.

The CDR3 loop reads CASSAGLGETQYF. The CDR3 coding sequence is TGTGCCAGCAGTGCGGGATTGGGAGAGACCCAGTACTTC. The chain has TRBV6-1 and TRBJ2-5; possibly TRBD2 for D (5 bases). The CDR3 runs to 13 residues. V lost 4 bases, J lost 4 bases, and 10 bases lay in between. Germline V gene data show CDR1 as MNHNS and CDR2 as SASEGT.

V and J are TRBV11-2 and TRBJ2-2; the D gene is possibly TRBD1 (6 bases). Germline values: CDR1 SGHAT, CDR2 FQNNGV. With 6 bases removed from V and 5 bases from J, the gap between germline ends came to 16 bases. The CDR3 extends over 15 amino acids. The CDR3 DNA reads TGTGCCAGCAGACCCACGGCAGGGGTAACCGGGGAGCTGTTTTTT. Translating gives CASRPTAGVTGELFF.

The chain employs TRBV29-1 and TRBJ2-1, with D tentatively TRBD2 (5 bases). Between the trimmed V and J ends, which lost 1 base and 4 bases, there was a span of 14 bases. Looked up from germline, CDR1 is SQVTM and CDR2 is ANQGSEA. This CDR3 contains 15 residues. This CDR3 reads CSVEGGRSGYNEQFF. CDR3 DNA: TGCAGCGTTGAAGGCGGGCGGTCTGGGTACAATGAGCAGTTCTTC.

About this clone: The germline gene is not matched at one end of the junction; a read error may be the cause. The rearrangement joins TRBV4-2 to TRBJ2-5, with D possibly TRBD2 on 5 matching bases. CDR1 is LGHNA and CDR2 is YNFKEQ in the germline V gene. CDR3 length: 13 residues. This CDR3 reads CASSQDDQRQKNF. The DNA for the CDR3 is TGTGCCAGCAGCCAAGACGATCAGCGGCAGAAGAACTTC.

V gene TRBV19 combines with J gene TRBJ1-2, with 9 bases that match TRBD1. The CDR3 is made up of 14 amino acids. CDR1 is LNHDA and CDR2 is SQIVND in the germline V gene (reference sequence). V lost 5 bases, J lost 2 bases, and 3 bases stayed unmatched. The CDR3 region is CASSEGTGNYGYTF. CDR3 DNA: TGTGCCAGTAGTGAGGGGACAGGGAACTATGGCTACACCTTC. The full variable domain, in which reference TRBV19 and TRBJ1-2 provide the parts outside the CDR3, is DGGITQSPKYLFRKEGQNVTLSCEQNLNHDAMYWYRQDPGQGLRLIYYSQIVNDFQKGDIAEGYSVSREKKESFPLTVTSAQKNPTAFYLCASSEGTGNYGYTFGSGTRLTVV.

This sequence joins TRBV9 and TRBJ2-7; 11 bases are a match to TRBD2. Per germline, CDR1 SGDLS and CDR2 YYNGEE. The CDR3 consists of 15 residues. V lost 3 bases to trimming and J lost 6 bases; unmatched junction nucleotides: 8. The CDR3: CASSETLAGASEQYF. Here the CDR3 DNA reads TGTGCCAGCAGCGAAACACTAGCGGGAGCATCCGAGCAGTACTTC.

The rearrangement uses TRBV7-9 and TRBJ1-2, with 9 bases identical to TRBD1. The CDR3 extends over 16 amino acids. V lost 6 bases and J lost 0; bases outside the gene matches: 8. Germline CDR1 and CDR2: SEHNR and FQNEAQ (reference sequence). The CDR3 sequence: CASRGQGLATNYGYTF. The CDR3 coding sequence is TGTGCCAGCAGGGGACAGGGCCTAGCGACTAACTATGGCTACACCTTC.

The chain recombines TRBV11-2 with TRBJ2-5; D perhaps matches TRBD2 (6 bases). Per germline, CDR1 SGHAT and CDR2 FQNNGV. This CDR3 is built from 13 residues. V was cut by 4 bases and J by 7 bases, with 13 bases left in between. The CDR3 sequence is CASSSTRGGTQYF. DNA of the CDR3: TGTGCCAGCAGCTCGACTCGGGGAGGGACCCAGTACTTC.

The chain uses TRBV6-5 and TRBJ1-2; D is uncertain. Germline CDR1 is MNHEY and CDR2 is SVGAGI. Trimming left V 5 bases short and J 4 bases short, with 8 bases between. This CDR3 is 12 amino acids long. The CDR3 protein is CASSKRGYGYTF. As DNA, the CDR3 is TGTGCCAGCAGTAAACGGGGCTATGGCTACACCTTC.

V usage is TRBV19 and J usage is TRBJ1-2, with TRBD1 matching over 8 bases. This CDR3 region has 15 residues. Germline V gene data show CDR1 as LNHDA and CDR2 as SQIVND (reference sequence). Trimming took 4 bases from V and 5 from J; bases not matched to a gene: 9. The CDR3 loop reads CASSTSQTGVYGYTF. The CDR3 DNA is TGTGCCAGTAGTACCTCCCAGACAGGGGTATATGGCTACACCTTC.

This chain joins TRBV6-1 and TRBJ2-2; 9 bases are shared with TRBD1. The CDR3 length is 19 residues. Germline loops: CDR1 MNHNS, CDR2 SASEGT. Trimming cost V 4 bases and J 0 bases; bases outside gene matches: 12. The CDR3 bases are TGTGCCAGCAGTGCCCCCCCCGGACGGACAGGGGCGAACACCGGGGAGCTGTTTTTT. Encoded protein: CASSAPPGRTGANTGELFF.

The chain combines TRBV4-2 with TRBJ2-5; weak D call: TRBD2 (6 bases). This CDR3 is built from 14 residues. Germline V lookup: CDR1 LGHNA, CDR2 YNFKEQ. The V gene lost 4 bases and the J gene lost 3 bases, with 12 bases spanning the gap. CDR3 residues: CASSLPGVKETQYF. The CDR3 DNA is TGTGCCAGCAGCCTACCGGGGGTCAAAGAGACCCAGTACTTC.